This T cell receptor beta chain stems from a study of blood T cells in healthy people across ages. Study-level points and caveats: In the absence of known donor CMV status, changes in expanded clonotypes were possibly confounded.

The V end was cut by 0 bases, the J end by 2 bases, with 11 bases between. Germline loops: CDR1 LGHNA, CDR2 YNFKEQ. The CDR3 loop spans 16 amino acids. This clonotype was seen repeatedly, ten times or more. What it recognizes is unknown. A sample-barcoded 5' primer and a J-beta primer mix were used in a second PCR of roughly 7 to 12 cycles. TCRdb used MiXCR to reprocess the 5' RACE reads, holding one entry per CDR3 protein. The data show fewer than 1.5 million distinct CDR3 sequences, 42% seen once. The clonotype was recovered from a woman between 18 and 29 years old in good health. V is TRBV4-2 and J is TRBJ2-1, with D maybe TRBD2 (6 bases). Input material: blood. The CDR3 is CASSQDRGGAYNEQFF. The CDR3, as DNA: TGTGCCAGCAGCCAAGATCGGGGCGGGGCCTACAATGAGCAGTTCTTC.